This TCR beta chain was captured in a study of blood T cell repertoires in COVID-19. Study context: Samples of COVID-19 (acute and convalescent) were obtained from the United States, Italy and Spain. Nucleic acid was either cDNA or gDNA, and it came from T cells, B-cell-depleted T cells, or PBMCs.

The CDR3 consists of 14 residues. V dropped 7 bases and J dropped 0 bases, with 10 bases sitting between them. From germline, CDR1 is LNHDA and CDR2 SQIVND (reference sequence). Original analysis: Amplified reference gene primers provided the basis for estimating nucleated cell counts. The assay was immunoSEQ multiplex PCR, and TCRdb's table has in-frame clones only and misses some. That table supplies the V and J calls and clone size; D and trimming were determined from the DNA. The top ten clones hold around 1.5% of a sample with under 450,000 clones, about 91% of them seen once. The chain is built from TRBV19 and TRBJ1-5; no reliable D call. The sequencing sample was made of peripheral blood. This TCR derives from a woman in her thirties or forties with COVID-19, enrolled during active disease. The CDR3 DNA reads TGTGCCAGTAACTACCCGTATAGCAATCAGCCCCAGCATTTT. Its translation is CASNYPYSNQPQHF.